This TCR beta chain came from a study of PD-1 blockade in classical Hodgkin lymphoma. Background on the study: Patients received nivolumab 3 mg/kg intravenously every 2 weeks.

The table came from immunoSEQ multiplex PCR; TCRdb's copy has only in-frame clones and leaves some out. This sample carries 65,000 to 95,000 clones, roughly 90% of them seen once, and the ten largest clones take 20% to 25%. There was relapse after autologous stem cell transplantation in every patient, and there was variation in brentuximab vedotin exposure. Complete response, partial response or progressive disease constituted the best responses recorded. In the case of this clone: The antigen remains unidentified.

CDR3 length: 12 residues. The germline V gene has CDR1 MNHEY and CDR2 SMNVEV (reference sequence). V lost 6 bases to trimming and J lost 10 bases; unmatched junction nucleotides: 7. Study results and limitations: For complete responders, baseline diversity was comparable to that of newly diagnosed patients. Researchers reported that CD4+ TCR diversity, though not CD8+, rose significantly by C4D1.

The source of this sequence is a human donor with classical Hodgkin lymphoma. The genes are TRBV27 and TRBJ2-3; TRBD1 matches at 7 bases. The sample was peripheral blood mononuclear cells (PBMCs), taken at baseline. The CDR3 loop reads CASSYRGSAQYF. In DNA, the CDR3 is TGTGCCAGCAGCTACAGGGGTAGTGCGCAGTATTTT.